These 12 T cell receptor beta chains originate from one sample sequenced in a study of T-cell memory formation after mild COVID-19 (dated by TCRdb to 2020 to 2023). Libraries were prepared through 5' RACE. The instrument given in TCRdb is Illumina NovaSeq 6000. The public reads were quality trimmed at Q25 with fastp and then assembled into clones with MiXCR by TCRdb, keeping productive beta chains. Merged by CDR3 protein, the rows form single entries marked with the most common genes and DNA. A total of just over 350,000 distinct CDR3 sequences appear in this sample, approximately 15% of them only once. The ten largest clones take up about 20% of the sample. Sequencing input: PBMCs or a T cell subset sorted from them (not recorded which). These receptors were obtained from a man aged 18-30 years who had mild COVID-19 (a few samples of this study predate the infection). The sample titles of this study are shuffled in the database, so cell type and time point are left out; the donor was told from shared clones.

V is TRBV20-1 and J is TRBJ1-2; 7 bases line up with TRBD1. From germline, CDR1 is DFQATT and CDR2 SNEGSKA (reference sequence). The V gene end was trimmed by 6 bases and the J gene end by 6 bases; junction bases not matched to a gene: 16. The CDR3 is 15 amino acids. CDR3 loop: CSARPGGGWGDGYTF. The CDR3 DNA reads TGCAGTGCCCGCCCCGGAGGGGGCTGGGGGGATGGCTACACCTTC.

In its sample, this clonotype was seen many times. V and J are TRBV6-5 and TRBJ2-2; D possibly corresponds to TRBD2 (7 bases). There are 16 residues in the CDR3. CDR1 and CDR2 (germline): MNHEY, SVGAGI. V lost 6 bases to trimming and J lost 1 base, with 15 bases between them. DNA of the CDR3: TGTGCCAGCAGAAGTATCGGGGGGCGGAACACCGGGGAGCTGTTTTTT. It translates to CASRSIGGRNTGELFF.

This clonotype was seen a handful of times. The V call is TRBV29-1, the J call TRBJ2-7, with D possibly matching TRBD1 (7 bases). The CDR3 loop spans 12 amino acids. V lost 4 bases and J 3 bases, leaving 10 bases between the germline ends. Germline V lookup: CDR1 SQVTM, CDR2 ANQGSEA. CDR3 sequence reads: CSVGRDSYEQYF. CDR3 DNA sequence: TGCAGCGTTGGGAGGGACAGCTACGAGCAGTACTTC.

Ten or more counts support this clonotype. The chain uses TRBV12-3 or TRBV12-4 and TRBJ2-1; D may be TRBD1 (6 bases). Trimming removed 7 bases at V and 0 bases at J, with 16 bases between. The CDR3 extends over 16 amino acids. The CDR3 sequence: CASTPVQGSSYNEQFF. In DNA, the CDR3 is TGTGCCAGCACCCCGGTCCAGGGGAGCTCCTACAATGAGCAGTTCTTC.

A few counts support this clonotype. The rearrangement links TRBV5-5 to TRBJ1-6, with D unresolved. V was clipped by 2 bases and J by 10 bases, with 10 bases between them. The CDR3 has 13 amino acids. The germline gives CDR1 SGHKS, CDR2 YYEKEE (reference sequence). The CDR3 DNA sequence: TGTGCCAGCAGCTTAGACATGGTCTCACCCCTCCACTTT. This codes for CASSLDMVSPLHF. Full variable domain (outside the CDR3, taken from reference TRBV5-5 and TRBJ1-6): DAGVTQSPTHLIKTRGQQVTLRCSPISGHKSVSWYQQVLGQGPQFIFQYYEKEERGRGNFPDRFSARQFPNYSSELNVNALLLGDSALYLCASSLDMVSPLHFGNGTRLTVT.

This clonotype was counted a few times. The chain couples TRBV7-3 to TRBJ2-2, with D maybe TRBD2 (7 bases). Per germline, CDR1 SGHTA and CDR2 FQGTGA. This CDR3 is 15 amino acids long. The ends were cut back, 1 base at V and 4 bases at J, with 10 bases in the middle. The CDR3 reads CASSLSGGATGELFF. CDR3 nucleotide sequence: TGTGCCAGCAGCTTAAGTGGGGGGGCCACCGGGGAGCTGTTTTTT. Together with reference TRBV7-3 and TRBJ2-2, the CDR3 gives the full variable domain: GAGVSQTPSNKVTEKGKYVELRCDPISGHTALYWYRQSLGQGPEFLIYFQGTGAADDSGLPNDRFFAVRPEGSVSTLKIQRTERGDSAVYLCASSLSGGATGELFFGEGSRLTVL.

This clonotype was observed many times. One junction end disagrees with the germline gene, perhaps due to a read error. CDR3 DNA: TGTGCCAGCAGTTTAGCGGGGGGGCCATACGAGCAGTACTTC. This sequence encodes CASSLAGGPYEQYF. The chain has TRBV5-1 and TRBJ2-7; 11 bases map to TRBD2. Germline CDR1 reads SGHRS; CDR2 reads YFSETQ. The CDR3 spans 14 residues.

This clonotype was detected a few times. V gene TRBV6-2 or TRBV6-3 combines with J gene TRBJ2-1; no clear D. The ends were cut back, 6 bases at V and 10 bases at J, with 16 bases in the middle. The germline V gene has CDR1 MNHEY and CDR2 SVGEGT. The CDR3 spans 13 residues. CDR3 bases: TGTGCCAGCAGCCACGGGTTGGGTGGCGAGCAGTTCTTC. As protein: CASSHGLGGEQFF.

This clonotype has only a few counts. The rearrangement links TRBV4-2 to TRBJ1-5, with unresolved D. The CDR3 runs to 15 residues. The germline gives CDR1 LGHNA, CDR2 YNFKEQ. Trimming pared 0 bases from V and 4 bases from J, leaving 10 bases between. CDR3 protein: CASSQDLGTNQPQHF. CDR3 in DNA: TGTGCCAGCAGCCAAGATTTGGGCACTAATCAGCCCCAGCATTTT.

Many counts were recorded for this clonotype. The chain combines TRBV12-3 or TRBV12-4 with TRBJ2-7; a possible D gene is TRBD2 (5 bases). There are 13 residues in the CDR3. Trimming took 5 bases from V and 0 from J, leaving 8 bases between them. CDR3 region: CASSLGGSYEQYV. The DNA of the CDR3 is TGTGCCAGCAGTCTTGGAGGCTCCTACGAGCAGTACGTC.

The chain carries TRBV20-1 and TRBJ2-4; 10 positions match TRBD2. Looked up from germline, CDR1 is DFQATT and CDR2 is SNEGSKA (reference sequence). This CDR3 is built from 14 residues. Germline trimming cut 7 bases from V and 4 bases from J; bases unmatched to any gene: 7. CDR3 in amino acids: CSVGAGGIKNIQYF. CDR3 DNA sequence: TGCAGTGTCGGAGCGGGGGGGATAAAAAACATTCAGTACTTC.

This clonotype was seen ten or more times. The chain joins TRBV11-1 to TRBJ2-1; possibly TRBD1 for D (6 bases). This CDR3 comprises 14 residues. The germline V gene has CDR1 SGHAT and CDR2 FQDESV (reference sequence). V lost 5 bases and J lost 6, with 14 bases in between. CDR3 bases: TGTGCCAGCAGCCAAATCGGGACAACCAATGAGCAGTTCTTC. Translation: CASSQIGTTNEQFF.